This is a list of T cell receptor beta chains from one sample in a study of Ad26.COV2.S vaccination and SARS-CoV-2 variants. The protocol was immunoSEQ multiplex PCR, while the TCRdb copy is restricted to in-frame clones and leaves out a portion. Found here are 300,000 to 450,000 clones, about 91% of them singletons; the top ten hold about 3.9%. Source: peripheral blood, taken after recovery from COVID-19. The source is a human donor who had recovered from COVID-19. The CDR3 runs from the conserved cysteine through the conserved F or W. Fields, in order: V gene, D gene, clone size, J gene, CDR3 protein, CDR3 DNA. The D gene is left open where the match is weak. Some rows mark clone size as missing; the rest say once, few, many or name a class of expanded clone.

TRBV27	TRBD1	.	TRBJ1-4	CASSYRTGGDEKLFF	TGTGCCAGCAGTTACAGGACAGGGGGCGACGAAAAACTGTTTTTT
TRBV13	TRBD1	.	TRBJ2-5	CASSLRQGILQETQYF	TGTGCCAGCAGCCTCCGACAGGGAATACTCCAAGAGACCCAGTACTTC
TRBV7-2	TRBD1	.	TRBJ1-2	CASSHYDRASVGYTF	TGTGCCAGCAGCCATTACGACAGGGCCAGCGTGGGCTACACCTTC
TRBV2	TRBD1	.	TRBJ1-5	CASSEAGQGARQPQHF	TGTGCCAGCAGTGAAGCTGGACAGGGGGCGCGTCAGCCCCAGCATTTT
TRBV24-1	TRBD1	once	TRBJ1-1	CATSDFNRGGQNTEAFF	TGTGCCACCAGTGATTTTAACAGGGGGGGACAGAACACTGAAGCTTTCTTT
TRBV6-1	.	.	TRBJ2-7	CASSENTGFYEQYF	TGTGCCAGCAGTGAAAATACAGGGTTTTACGAGCAGTACTTC
TRBV18	.	.	TRBJ2-1	CASSLLGSGGPYNEQFF	TGTGCCAGCTCACTACTCGGGTCCGGGGGGCCCTACAATGAGCAGTTCTTC
TRBV7-9	.	.	TRBJ2-2	CASSLPLRTPNTGELFF	TGTGCCAGCAGTCTACCCCTAAGGACTCCGAACACCGGGGAGCTGTTTTTT
TRBV7-9	TRBD2	.	TRBJ2-1	CASSSSGGDYNEQFF	TGTGCCAGCAGCTCTAGCGGGGGGGACTACAATGAGCAGTTCTTC
TRBV4-1	.	.	TRBJ2-1	CASSHSSRQDNEQFF	TGCGCCAGCAGCCATTCTTCCCGACAGGACAATGAGCAGTTCTTC
TRBV13	.	.	TRBJ1-1	CASSLGIEAFF	TGTGCCAGCAGCTTAGGGATTGAAGCTTTCTTT
TRBV6-5	.	.	TRBJ1-5	CASRDPLGNQPQHF	TGTGCCAGCAGAGACCCGCTAGGCAATCAGCCCCAGCATTTT
TRBV12-3/TRBV12-4	.	.	TRBJ2-3	CASSWGTDTQYF	TGTGCCAGCAGCTGGGGTACAGATACGCAGTATTTT
TRBV24-1	TRBD2	.	TRBJ2-5	CATSDQRGGQETQYF	TGTGCCACCAGTGACCAGCGGGGGGGCCAAGAGACCCAGTACTTC
TRBV7-9	TRBD1	.	TRBJ1-1	CASSLRDRGDTEAFF	TGTGCCAGCAGCCTAAGGGACAGGGGCGATACTGAAGCTTTCTTT
TRBV9	TRBD1	.	TRBJ1-2	CASSVKPLLDRDNGYTF	TGTGCCAGCAGCGTAAAACCTCTACTGGACAGGGATAATGGCTACACCTTC
TRBV5-1	.	once	TRBJ1-3	CASSLEGGDTIYF	TGCGCCAGCAGCTTGGAGGGCGGCGACACCATATATTTT
TRBV5-1	.	.	TRBJ1-1	CASSFNRHTEAFF	TGCGCCAGCAGCTTTAACAGACACACTGAAGCTTTCTTT
TRBV5-1	TRBD1	few	TRBJ1-2	CASSKEQGSLYGYTF	TGCGCCAGCAGCAAAGAACAGGGGTCCCTCTATGGCTACACCTTC
TRBV7-3	.	.	TRBJ2-1	CASSSDLNEQFF	TGTGCCAGCAGTTCGGATCTCAATGAGCAGTTCTTC
TRBV7-2	.	.	TRBJ1-2	CASSSSVGSRRMVYTF	TGTGCCAGCAGCTCCAGCGTTGGGAGCCGCCGGATGGTCTACACCTTC
TRBV15	.	.	TRBJ1-5	CATRPWGSSNQPQHF	TGTGCCACGAGGCCGTGGGGATCGAGCAATCAGCCCCAGCATTTT
TRBV5-8	TRBD1	.	TRBJ1-1	CASSLGQGANTEAFF	TGTGCCAGCAGCTTGGGACAGGGGGCTAACACTGAAGCTTTCTTT
TRBV9	.	.	TRBJ2-7	CASSPGFKDEQYF	TGTGCCAGCAGCCCAGGGTTTAAAGACGAGCAGTACTTC
TRBV2	.	once	TRBJ2-3	CASGPRREKDTQYF	TGTGCCAGCGGCCCCAGGCGCGAGAAAGATACGCAGTATTTT
TRBV28	.	.	TRBJ1-1	CASSLGNTEAFF	TGTGCCAGCAGTCTCGGGAACACTGAAGCTTTCTTT
TRBV19	.	.	TRBJ1-2	CASRDYGYTF	TGTGCCAGTAGAGACTATGGCTACACCTTC
TRBV3-1/TRBV3-2	.	.	TRBJ1-3	CASSRTPTGGNTIYF	TGTGCCAGCAGCCGAACACCAACTGGTGGAAACACCATATATTTT
TRBV11-2	.	.	TRBJ1-1	CASSLVHAEAFF	TGTGCCAGCAGCTTAGTACACGCTGAAGCTTTCTTT
TRBV6-5	.	.	TRBJ1-1	CASNYEGLNTEAFF	TGTGCCAGCAACTACGAAGGGCTGAACACTGAAGCTTTCTTT
TRBV27	TRBD1	.	TRBJ2-3	CASSVIRTGLLSTDTQYF	TGTGCCAGCAGTGTTATACGGACAGGGCTTTTAAGCACAGATACGCAGTATTTT
TRBV3-1/TRBV3-2	TRBD2	.	TRBJ2-1	CASSQPSGGNEQFF	TGTGCCAGCAGCCAACCTAGCGGGGGGAATGAGCAGTTCTTC
TRBV7-9	.	.	TRBJ1-5	CASSPRQGRYSNQPQHF	TGTGCCAGCAGCCCTAGGCAGGGAAGATATAGCAATCAGCCCCAGCATTTT
TRBV5-1	.	once	TRBJ1-1	CASSFNSPNTEAFF	TGCGCCAGCAGCTTTAACAGCCCGAACACTGAAGCTTTCTTT
TRBV12-5	.	.	TRBJ2-3	CASGLYEADTQYF	TGTGCTAGTGGTTTGTATGAGGCAGATACGCAGTATTTT
TRBV6-1	.	once	TRBJ1-1	CASSEARGTTTLEAFF	TGTGCCAGCAGTGAAGCGAGGGGGACCACCACCCTTGAAGCTTTCTTT
TRBV7-6	TRBD1	.	TRBJ1-2	CASSFDRGLSGYTF	TGTGCCAGCAGCTTCGACAGGGGGCTAAGTGGCTACACCTTC
TRBV28	.	.	TRBJ1-1	CASSFPLTDTEAFF	TGTGCCAGCAGTTTTCCCCTGACGGACACTGAAGCTTTCTTT
TRBV19	TRBD2	.	TRBJ2-1	CASTDPQGKRGYNEQFF	TGTGCCAGTACCGACCCCCAAGGGAAGCGGGGTTACAATGAGCAGTTCTTC
TRBV10-3	.	.	TRBJ2-3	CAISRQVNTDTQYF	TGTGCCATCAGTCGACAGGTTAACACAGATACGCAGTATTTT
TRBV2	.	.	TRBJ2-1	CASSGGMQFF	TGTGCCAGCAGTGGAGGGATGCAGTTCTTC
TRBV19	.	.	TRBJ2-3	CASSMEGTQYF	TGTGCCAGTAGTATGGAGGGTACGCAGTATTTT
TRBV27	.	.	TRBJ1-1	CASKRSTNTEAFF	TGTGCCAGCAAAAGAAGCACGAACACTGAAGCTTTCTTT
TRBV19	TRBD1	.	TRBJ2-2	CASSPRQGTYTGELFF	TGTGCCAGTAGTCCGCGACAGGGAACATACACCGGGGAGCTGTTTTTT
TRBV19	TRBD1	.	TRBJ2-1	CASSIGRTGLKINQRDEQFF	TGTGCCAGTAGTATAGGAAGGACAGGGCTTAAGATAAACCAGCGGGATGAGCAGTTCTTC
TRBV6-1	.	once	TRBJ2-1	CASSDRGKQFF	TGTGCCAGCAGTGATCGCGGTAAGCAGTTCTTC
TRBV18	.	.	TRBJ2-5	CASSQSDGAPLLETQYF	TGTGCCAGCTCCCAAAGTGACGGGGCCCCGCTCTTGGAGACCCAGTACTTC
TRBV19	.	.	TRBJ2-2	CASSIILNTGELFF	TGTGCCAGTAGTATAATTCTGAACACCGGGGAGCTGTTTTTT
TRBV27	.	.	TRBJ1-2	CASGAAMWQSGYTF	TGTGCCAGCGGGGCAGCGATGTGGCAAAGTGGCTACACCTTC
TRBV4-1	TRBD1	.	TRBJ1-4	CASSPTGGWEEKLFF	TGCGCCAGCAGCCCCACAGGGGGCTGGGAGGAAAAACTGTTTTTT
TRBV7-2	.	.	TRBJ2-7	CASSLGPGPAGEQYF	TGTGCCAGCAGCTTAGGGCCGGGACCGGCGGGCGAGCAGTACTTC
TRBV2	TRBD1	.	TRBJ2-3	CASSDPLGTGADTQYF	TGTGCCAGCAGTGACCCCCTGGGGACAGGGGCCGATACGCAGTATTTT
TRBV6-5	.	.	TRBJ2-5	CASRPRGRTQETQYF	TGTGCCAGCAGGCCGCGGGGGCGCACACAAGAGACCCAGTACTTC
TRBV6-1	.	.	TRBJ1-4	CASSELGGPTEKLFF	TGTGCCAGCAGTGAACTTGGGGGCCCCACGGAAAAACTGTTTTTT
TRBV7-9	.	.	TRBJ1-1	CASSNRDPEAFF	TGTGCCAGCAGCAACAGGGACCCTGAAGCTTTCTTT
TRBV14	.	.	TRBJ1-1	CASGGLLNTEAFF	TGTGCCAGCGGGGGTTTGCTGAACACTGAAGCTTTCTTT
TRBV7-6	.	.	TRBJ2-3	CASSQRQDTQYF	TGTGCCAGCAGCCAGAGACAAGATACGCAGTATTTT